This passage covers 27 T cell receptor beta chains from one sample sequenced in a study of Graves' ophthalmopathy and Graves' hyperthyroidism. Amplified TCR beta CDR3 regions were obtained using RNA transcripts as template. Second-round multiplex PCR followed a first-round RT-PCR using HTBI primers. MiXCR, run by TCRdb on the multiplex PCR reads, gives a single entry per CDR3 protein. Counted here are around 1.1 million distinct CDR3 sequences, 35% to 40% occurring once; the ten biggest clones make up 11%. The sequencing input was peripheral blood or thyroid tissue (not recorded which). These TCRs come from an adult man with Graves' hyperthyroidism.

The chain carries TRBV5-1 and TRBJ2-7, with D tentatively TRBD1 or TRBD2 (5 bases each). Germline values: CDR1 SGHRS, CDR2 YFSETQ. The CDR3 is made up of 13 amino acids. V was clipped by 4 bases and J by 7 bases, with 15 bases between them. The CDR3 coding sequence is TGCGCCAGCAGCCCCCGGGACGCCCTTGAGCAGTACTTC. Amino acid sequence: CASSPRDALEQYF.

The chain employs TRBV10-3 and TRBJ2-7, with a possible D match to TRBD2 (6 bases). Germline-derived CDR1 and CDR2 are ENHRY and SYGVKD. V was cut by 4 bases and J by 7 bases, with 29 bases left in between. This CDR3 region has 18 residues. CDR3 region: CAISASHGTGPVQGEQYF. Here the CDR3 DNA reads TGTGCCATCAGTGCTAGCCATGGGACTGGACCTGTTCAAGGAGAGCAGTACTTC.

The rearrangement joins TRBV12-3 or TRBV12-4 to TRBJ1-2, with 8 nucleotides matching TRBD1. V shed 7 bases, J shed 6 bases, and the junction held 10 bases outside the gene matches. This CDR3 is 14 amino acids long. The CDR3 here is CASTSGGQADGYTF. CDR3 bases: TGTGCCAGCACCTCGGGGGGACAGGCCGATGGCTACACCTTC.

This clonotype was found a few times. A read error may be the cause here, since a much bigger clone is one base away. The chain carries TRBV24-1 and TRBJ2-5; 8 bases are shared with TRBD1. In germline, CDR1 is KGHDR, CDR2 SFDVKD. The V segment lost 4 bases and the J segment 5 bases; nucleotides outside the gene matches: 5. The CDR3 covers 14 residues. CDR3 sequence (DNA): TGTGCCACCAGTGACCCCAGGACAGGGGAGACCCAGTACTTC. This encodes CATSDPRTGETQYF.

This clonotype was recorded many times. The chain has TRBV2 and TRBJ1-5, with 7 bases fitting TRBD1. There are 14 residues in the CDR3. The trim removed 7 bases at V and 6 bases at J, leaving 9 bases unmatched. Germline V gene sequence: CDR1 SNHLY, CDR2 FYNNEI. CDR3 residues: CASTPDRESQPQHF. In DNA form, the CDR3 reads TGTGCCAGCACCCCCGACAGGGAAAGTCAGCCCCAGCATTTT.

In this sample, this clonotype turned up many times. The chain is built from TRBV4-1 and TRBJ1-6; D may be TRBD1 (6 bases). V gave up 0 bases and J gave up 13 bases, with 13 bases separating them. The length of the CDR3 is 14 residues. The germline V gene has CDR1 MGHRA and CDR2 YSYEKL. The CDR3 protein is CASSQDRGQRPLHF. In DNA form, the CDR3 reads TGCGCCAGCAGCCAAGACAGGGGCCAACGGCCCCTCCACTTT.

In nucleotides, the CDR3 is TGTGCCAGCAGCGTAGACGCCCGGGGATTCTATGGCTACACCTTC. Translation gives CASSVDARGFYGYTF. The chain has TRBV9 and TRBJ1-2; D remains unclear. Germline CDR1 reads SGDLS; CDR2 reads YYNGEE. V was clipped by 0 bases and J by 4 bases, with 13 bases between them. The CDR3 totals 15 residues.

The chain has TRBV5-5 and TRBJ2-7, with D possibly being TRBD1 or TRBD2 (6 bases each). V lost 4 bases and J lost 2, with 13 bases in between. The CDR3 loop spans 14 amino acids. The germline V gene encodes CDR1 SGHKS and CDR2 YYEKEE (reference sequence). The CDR3 DNA follows: TGTGCCAGCAGCAAATACAGGGAGGCCTACGAGCAGTACTTC. The encoded protein is CASSKYREAYEQYF.

This clonotype was counted only a few times. The chain uses TRBV12-3 or TRBV12-4 and TRBJ2-5, with TRBD1 matching 9 bases. V shed 5 bases and J 5 bases; nucleotides not matched to a gene: 12. The CDR3 is 16 residues long. Here the CDR3 reads CASSMGTGNPGETQYF. The CDR3 DNA reads as TGTGCCAGCAGTATGGGGACAGGGAATCCCGGGGAGACCCAGTACTTC.

CDR3 loop: CASNEIGANEKLFF. For the CDR3, the DNA is TGTGCCAGCAACGAGATTGGAGCTAATGAAAAACTGTTTTTT. The chain is built from TRBV7-9 and TRBJ1-4; D unresolved. V was shortened by 7 bases and J by 3 bases, with 12 bases between the two germline ends. Germline lookup yields CDR1 SEHNR and CDR2 FQNEAQ (reference sequence). The CDR3 loop spans 14 amino acids.

V usage is TRBV20-1 and J usage is TRBJ1-5; TRBD1 agrees at 9 bases. Looked up from germline, CDR1 is DFQATT and CDR2 is SNEGSKA (reference sequence). This CDR3 contains 15 residues. V lost 5 bases to trimming and J lost 0 bases; unmatched junction nucleotides: 5. The CDR3 protein is CSASDRGNSNQPQHF. DNA for the CDR3: TGCAGTGCTTCAGACAGGGGGAATAGCAATCAGCCCCAGCATTTT.

This clonotype came up many times. The rearrangement links TRBV11-2 to TRBJ2-5; D perhaps matches TRBD1 (6 bases). Germline CDR1 and CDR2: SGHAT and FQNNGV. Trimming removed 0 bases from V and 3 bases from J, with 8 bases in between. The CDR3 is 14 amino acids. The CDR3 region is CASSLEQGKETQYF. Written as DNA, the CDR3 is TGTGCCAGCAGCTTAGAACAGGGAAAAGAGACCCAGTACTTC.

The genes are TRBV2 and TRBJ1-5; TRBD1 agrees at 10 bases. J was trimmed by 11 bases and V by 5 bases; bases with no gene match: 12. CDR1 is SNHLY, CDR2 FYNNEI, per germline. CDR3 size: 15 residues. CDR3 coding DNA: TGTGCCAGCAGTTACTCGGGACAGGGGCTGGAGACCCAGCATTTT. This codes for CASSYSGQGLETQHF. The complete variable domain, with remaining parts taken from reference TRBV2 and TRBJ1-5, reads EPEVTQTPSHQVTQMGQEVILRCVPISNHLYFYWYRQILGQKVEFLVSFYNNEISEKSEIFDDQFSVERPDGSNFTLKIRSTKLEDSAMYFCASSYSGQGLETQHFGDGTRLSIL.

In this sample, this clonotype turned up once. V gene TRBV6-6 combines with J gene TRBJ2-2, with D hard to call. This CDR3 spans 15 amino acids. V lost 6 bases to trimming and J lost 1 base, with 12 bases between them. The germline gives CDR1 MNHNY, CDR2 SVGAGI (reference sequence). The CDR3 sequence is CASRGTLRNTGELFF. CDR3 in DNA: TGTGCCAGCAGAGGAACCCTACGGAACACCGGGGAGCTGTTTTTT.

This clonotype has only a few counts. The rearrangement links TRBV25-1 to TRBJ2-7, with D maybe TRBD2 (6 bases). Germline lookup yields CDR1 MGHDK and CDR2 SYGVNS. The CDR3 spans 14 residues. V lost 5 bases and J 4 bases, leaving 15 bases between the germline ends. CDR3 sequence reads: CASSYGAGRYEQYF. The CDR3 bases are TGTGCCAGCAGTTACGGGGCAGGGAGGTACGAGCAGTACTTC.

Ten or more counts support this clonotype. The genes are TRBV9 and TRBJ2-7, with 10 bases identical to TRBD1. The CDR3 is 14 residues long. Unmatched junction bases numbered 6, after V lost 3 bases and J lost 6 bases. Germline V lookup: CDR1 SGDLS, CDR2 YYNGEE. CDR3 amino acids: CASSGDRGASEQYF. As DNA, the CDR3 is TGTGCCAGCAGCGGGGACAGGGGTGCGTCCGAGCAGTACTTC. Supplemented by reference TRBV9 and TRBJ2-7, the full variable domain reads DSGVTQTPKHLITATGQRVTLRCSPRSGDLSVYWYQQSLDQGLQFLIQYYNGEERAKGNILERFSAQQFPDLHSELNLSSLELGDSALYFCASSGDRGASEQYFGPGTRLTVT.

The rearrangement joins TRBV7-9 to TRBJ2-7, with no clear D. The CDR3 covers 18 residues. Trimming pared 2 bases from V and 0 bases from J, leaving 20 bases between. CDR1 SEHNR and CDR2 FQNEAQ come from the germline V gene (reference sequence). CDR3 residues: CASSLSTEDRATSYEQYF. For the CDR3, the DNA is TGTGCCAGCAGCTTATCCACCGAGGACCGCGCGACCTCCTACGAGCAGTACTTC.

This clonotype is medium-sized by share. This rearrangement joins TRBV25-1 to TRBJ1-6; D not resolved. V dropped 3 bases and J dropped 7 bases, with 7 bases sitting between them. This CDR3 has 13 residues. Germline loops: CDR1 MGHDK, CDR2 SYGVNS. This chain's CDR3 is CASSDRWNSPLHF. CDR3 nucleotide sequence: TGTGCCAGCAGTGACAGGTGGAATTCACCCCTCCACTTT. Drawing the rest from reference TRBV25-1 and TRBJ1-6, the complete variable domain is EADIYQTPRYLVIGTGKKITLECSQTMGHDKMYWYQQDPGMELHLIHYSYGVNSTEKGDLSSESTVSRIRTEHFPLTLESARPSHTSQYLCASSDRWNSPLHFGNGTRLTVT.

This clonotype was recorded many times. The genes are TRBV7-9 and TRBJ2-5; no firm D call. Trimming removed 8 bases from V and 5 bases from J, with 9 bases in between. Germline V lookup: CDR1 SEHNR, CDR2 FQNEAQ (reference sequence). The CDR3 spans 11 residues. CDR3 protein: CASRGAETQYF. The CDR3, as DNA: TGTGCCAGCCGAGGAGCGGAGACCCAGTACTTC.

The sample holds a few counts of this clonotype. The chain is built from TRBV5-6 and TRBJ2-2; 8 bases line up with TRBD1. The V and J ends lost 4 bases and 7 bases, in that order; junction bases with no gene match: 6. CDR3 length equals 14 residues. The germline CDR1 and CDR2 sequences are SGHDT and YYEEEE. The CDR3: CASSHRQGIGELFF. CDR3 sequence (DNA): TGTGCCAGCAGCCACCGACAGGGGATCGGGGAGCTGTTTTTT.

The chain is built from TRBV7-8 and TRBJ1-6; a weak D match, TRBD1 (5 bases). This CDR3 has 15 residues. The V end was cut by 4 bases, the J end by 0 bases, with 7 bases between. The germline gives CDR1 SGHVS, CDR2 FQNEAQ. This chain's CDR3 is CASSWDLSYNSPLHF. The CDR3 nucleotides read TGTGCCAGCAGCTGGGACCTCTCCTATAATTCACCCCTCCACTTT.

Concerning this clonotype: A much more abundant neighbour one base away suggests this may be a read error. CDR3: CASSSESSGNTIYF. The CDR3 DNA sequence: TGTGCCAGCAGCTCCGAGTCCTCTGGAAACACCATATATTTT. The chain carries TRBV7-9 and TRBJ1-3; D ambiguous. The CDR3 loop spans 14 amino acids. The V end lost 4 bases, the J end lost 0 bases, and 7 bases lay between the germline ends. Germline loops: CDR1 SEHNR, CDR2 FQNEAQ (reference sequence).

The sample holds one count of this clonotype. The junction differs from germline at one of its ends, possibly a read error. V is TRBV29-1 and J is TRBJ2-7; weak D call: TRBD2 (6 bases). The CDR3 is made up of 11 amino acids. The germline V gene has CDR1 SQVTM and CDR2 ANQGSEA. CDR3 in amino acids: CSVVRGGELYF. CDR3 DNA sequence: TGCAGCGTTGTACGGGGCGGGGAGCTGTACTTC.

This clonotype was seen many times. J is TRBJ1-5 and V is TRBV2, with D possibly TRBD1 on 5 matching bases. The CDR3 loop spans 15 amino acids. V was clipped by 7 bases and J by 0 bases, with 13 bases between them. Germline V CDR1 and CDR2: SNHLY, FYNNEI. This CDR3 reads CASTGGTYSNQPQHF. The CDR3 DNA sequence: TGTGCCAGCACGGGGGGGACGTATAGCAATCAGCCCCAGCATTTT. Variable domain in full (rest from reference TRBV2 and TRBJ1-5): EPEVTQTPSHQVTQMGQEVILRCVPISNHLYFYWYRQILGQKVEFLVSFYNNEISEKSEIFDDQFSVERPDGSNFTLKIRSTKLEDSAMYFCASTGGTYSNQPQHFGDGTRLSIL.

This clonotype was seen more than once but under ten times. The rearrangement joins TRBV9 to TRBJ2-7; 7 positions agree with TRBD1. V was pared by 3 bases and J by 6 bases, with 9 bases of the junction left unmatched. The CDR3 is made up of 14 amino acids. Germline V CDR1 and CDR2: SGDLS, YYNGEE. CDR3 DNA sequence: TGTGCCAGCAGCGCCCCAGAGGGGGCAAGCGAGCAGTACTTC. Translated: CASSAPEGASEQYF.

This clonotype was seen at least ten times. The chain couples TRBV15 to TRBJ2-2, with D hard to call. V was shortened by 3 bases and J by 6 bases, with 17 bases between the two germline ends. The CDR3 covers 16 residues. Germline V lookup: CDR1 LNHNV, CDR2 YYDKDF (reference sequence). CDR3 protein: CATSRVGQAIAGELFF. CDR3 DNA: TGTGCCACCAGCAGGGTCGGGCAGGCAATCGCCGGGGAGCTGTTTTTT.

Concerning this clonotype: A read error is likely, as this CDR3 ends without the conserved phenylalanine or tryptophan. This sequence joins TRBV5-1 and TRBJ1-1; weak D call: TRBD1 (5 bases). The CDR3 totals 14 residues. V shed 5 bases and J shed 1 base, with 12 bases lying between them. The germline V gene encodes CDR1 SGHRS and CDR2 YFSETQ. DNA of the CDR3: TGCGCCAGCAGGCTAGACAGTTCGAACACTGAAGCTTTCCTT. Translating it yields CASRLDSSNTEAFL.